Each of the 19 T cell receptor beta chains below was sequenced from the same sample in a study of blood T cell repertoires in COVID-19. This table comes from immunoSEQ multiplex PCR, and its TCRdb copy is limited to in-frame clones, with some not included. Here the sample spans approximately 260,000 clones, about nine tenths being singletons. Sequencing used PBMCs or T cells enriched from blood (not recorded which). The receptors were sampled from a woman aged 25 to 45 with acute COVID-19.

The chain's CDR3 is CASSGRQGLLTGELFF. CDR3 in DNA: TGTGCCAGCAGCGGCCGACAGGGCCTTCTCACCGGGGAGCTGTTTTTT. V and J are TRBV7-8 and TRBJ2-2, with TRBD1 matching 7 bases. The CDR3 consists of 16 residues. Trimming removed 5 bases from V and 4 bases from J; junction bases left unmatched: 10. Germline CDR1 and CDR2: SGHVS and FQNEAQ.

This rearrangement joins TRBV27 to TRBJ1-1; D perhaps matches TRBD1 (6 bases). V dropped 4 bases and J dropped 3 bases, with 9 bases sitting between them. The V gene's germline CDR1 is MNHEY and CDR2 SMNVEV (reference sequence). The length of the CDR3 is 13 residues. The CDR3 sequence: CASSWEGDTEAFF. CDR3 bases: TGTGCCAGCAGTTGGGAGGGGGACACTGAAGCTTTCTTT.

This chain connects TRBV7-9 to TRBJ2-1; D possibly corresponds to TRBD1 (8 bases). The CDR3 runs 15 residues. The germline V and J ends were trimmed by 5 bases and 5 bases, with 16 bases remaining between them. CDR1 and CDR2 from the germline V gene are SEHNR and FQNEAQ (reference sequence). CDR3 loop: CASSSGTGLHNEQFF. CDR3 nucleotides: TGTGCCAGCAGCAGCGGGACAGGACTCCACAATGAGCAGTTCTTC.

This clone was counted only a few times. This chain uses TRBV19 with TRBJ1-3; a weak D match, TRBD1 (5 bases). Germline assignment: CDR1 LNHDA and CDR2 SQIVND (reference sequence). The CDR3 covers 15 residues. The V end lost 6 bases, the J end lost 0 bases, and 12 bases lay between the germline ends. CDR3 DNA sequence: TGTGCCAGTAGCCCGGACATCGTCTCTGGAAACACCATATATTTT. Its translation: CASSPDIVSGNTIYF.

This rearrangement joins TRBV5-4 to TRBJ2-3; no clear D gene. The CDR3 totals 15 residues. CDR1 is SGHNT and CDR2 is YYREEE in the germline V gene (reference sequence). V lost 4 bases to trimming and J lost 3 bases, with 15 bases between them. The chain's CDR3 is CASSIPAGRTDTQYF. CDR3 DNA: TGTGCCAGCAGCATACCTGCCGGTCGGACAGATACGCAGTATTTT.

This chain links TRBV7-2 with TRBJ1-2; a weak D match, TRBD1 (6 bases). V shed 7 bases and J shed 8 bases, with 20 bases lying between them. Germline loops: CDR1 SGHTA, CDR2 FQGNSA. This CDR3 region has 14 residues. The chain's CDR3 is CASMQGPLSNGYTF. In DNA, the CDR3 is TGTGCCAGCATGCAGGGGCCACTCTCGAACGGCTACACCTTC.

This clone has a single count. J is TRBJ1-2 and V is TRBV6-5, with 7 bases lining up with TRBD1. J gave up 0 bases and V 6 bases, and 4 bases lay outside the gene matches. CDR1 and CDR2 (germline): MNHEY, SVGAGI. The CDR3 length is 14 residues. DNA of the CDR3: TGTGCCAGCAGAAACAGGGGAGCTAACTATGGCTACACCTTC. It encodes CASRNRGANYGYTF.

The chain couples TRBV7-8 to TRBJ2-7; TRBD1 aligns across 9 bases. V shed 4 bases, J shed 1 base, and the junction held 5 bases outside the gene matches. The CDR3 runs to 15 residues. Germline CDR1 SGHVS, CDR2 FQNEAQ. The CDR3 DNA reads TGTGCCAGCAGCTCGCCGGGACAGGGTTCCTACGAGCAGTACTTC. As protein: CASSSPGQGSYEQYF.

This chain links TRBV28 with TRBJ2-5; no firm D call. The length of the CDR3 is 11 residues. Germline CDR1 MDHEN, CDR2 SYDVKM. Trimming stripped 3 bases from V and 8 bases from J, with 7 bases between. The CDR3: CASSLRRTQYF. CDR3 sequence (DNA): TGTGCCAGCAGTTTGAGGCGAACCCAGTACTTC.

The chain uses TRBV9 and TRBJ2-1; 8 positions match TRBD2. Germline V gene sequence: CDR1 SGDLS, CDR2 YYNGEE. The CDR3 spans 17 residues. V trimming: 0 bases; J trimming: 5 bases; junction bases outside the gene matches: 10. The DNA of the CDR3 is TGTGCCAGCAGCGTAGCCCCAGCGGGACTAGTCAACAATGAGCAGTTCTTC. It codes for CASSVAPAGLVNNEQFF.

The J gene is TRBJ2-6, the V gene TRBV29-1, with D possibly matching TRBD2 (6 bases). This CDR3 has 15 amino acids. Germline V CDR1 and CDR2: SQVTM, ANQGSEA. V lost 1 base and J 1 base, leaving 8 bases between the germline ends. The CDR3: CSVEGGGSGANVLTF. In DNA, the CDR3 is TGCAGCGTTGAAGGAGGAGGGTCTGGGGCCAACGTCCTGACTTTC.

The chain employs TRBV14 and TRBJ2-3, with 7 nucleotides matching TRBD1. The CDR3 has 15 amino acids. Trimming took 2 bases from V and 1 from J; bases not matched to a gene: 3. Germline lookup yields CDR1 SGHDN and CDR2 FVKESK. In DNA form, the CDR3 reads TGTGCCAGCAGCCAAAGGACAGGCCGCACAGATACGCAGTATTTT. This encodes CASSQRTGRTDTQYF. Together with reference TRBV14 and TRBJ2-3, the CDR3 gives the full variable domain: EAGVTQFPSHSVIEKGQTVTLRCDPISGHDNLYWYRRVMGKEIKFLLHFVKESKQDESGMPNNRFLAERTGGTYSTLKVQPAELEDSGVYFCASSQRTGRTDTQYFGPGTRLTVL.

The chain recombines TRBV5-1 with TRBJ2-2; TRBD2 agrees at 9 bases. The CDR3 is 16 amino acids. Trimming removed 6 bases from V and 5 bases from J; junction bases left unmatched: 11. Germline assignment: CDR1 SGHRS and CDR2 YFSETQ. CDR3 sequence: CASTPGGSGRTGELFF. CDR3 DNA sequence: TGCGCCAGCACCCCTGGGGGTAGCGGGAGAACCGGGGAGCTGTTTTTT.

Here the CDR3 reads CASSIRQGGRNTEAFF. Written as DNA, the CDR3 is TGCGCCAGCAGCATCCGACAGGGTGGACGGAACACTGAAGCTTTCTTT. The V gene is TRBV5-1, the J gene TRBJ1-1; 7 positions match TRBD1. The ends lost 4 bases at V and 1 base at J; junction bases unmatched: 10. The CDR3 is 16 residues long. CDR1 SGHRS and CDR2 YFSETQ come from the germline V gene.

The CDR3 region has the DNA TGTGCCAGCAGCGTATGGGCATCCAGCACAGATACGCAGTATTTT. Its protein product is CASSVWASSTDTQYF. V gene TRBV9 combines with J gene TRBJ2-3; no clear D gene. Germline CDR1 SGDLS, CDR2 YYNGEE. There are 15 residues in the CDR3. Trimming took off 1 base at V and 0 bases at J, with 9 bases between the two ends. The full variable domain, its missing parts supplied by reference TRBV9 and TRBJ2-3, is DSGVTQTPKHLITATGQRVTLRCSPRSGDLSVYWYQQSLDQGLQFLIQYYNGEERAKGNILERFSAQQFPDLHSELNLSSLELGDSALYFCASSVWASSTDTQYFGPGTRLTVL.

The chain links TRBV16 to TRBJ1-1, with no clear D. Germline V gene lookup returns CDR1 KGHSY and CDR2 FQNENV. The CDR3 covers 12 residues. V dropped 4 bases and J dropped 6 bases, with 9 bases sitting between them. DNA of the CDR3: TGTGCCAGCAGCCGGTCAGGCTCTGAAGCTTTCTTT. Translating it yields CASSRSGSEAFF.

CDR3 bases: TGTGCCAGCAGCAAACGGACAGGGATTAATTCACCCCTCCACTTT. This codes for CASSKRTGINSPLHF. The chain couples TRBV9 to TRBJ1-6; 8 bases are shared with TRBD1. Germline CDR1 SGDLS, CDR2 YYNGEE. CDR3 length equals 15 residues. The J segment lost 6 bases and the V segment lost 4 bases, leaving 6 bases of the junction unmatched.

Only one count was recorded for this clone. This chain connects TRBV28 to TRBJ2-1; TRBD2 matches 8 bases. J lost 8 bases, V lost 6 bases, and 6 bases had no gene match. CDR1 and CDR2 from the germline V gene are MDHEN and SYDVKM. This CDR3 is 13 amino acids long. The chain's CDR3 is CASSPGRADEQFF. The CDR3, as DNA: TGTGCCAGCAGCCCCGGGAGGGCCGATGAGCAGTTCTTC.

This rearrangement joins TRBV5-1 to TRBJ1-1; TRBD1 aligns across 8 bases. Germline CDR1 SGHRS, CDR2 YFSETQ. Trimming cost V 4 bases and J 5 bases; bases outside gene matches: 4. This CDR3 is built from 13 residues. CDR3 DNA: TGCGCCAGCAGCCGGACAGGGAAGACTGAAGCTTTCTTT. Protein sequence: CASSRTGKTEAFF.